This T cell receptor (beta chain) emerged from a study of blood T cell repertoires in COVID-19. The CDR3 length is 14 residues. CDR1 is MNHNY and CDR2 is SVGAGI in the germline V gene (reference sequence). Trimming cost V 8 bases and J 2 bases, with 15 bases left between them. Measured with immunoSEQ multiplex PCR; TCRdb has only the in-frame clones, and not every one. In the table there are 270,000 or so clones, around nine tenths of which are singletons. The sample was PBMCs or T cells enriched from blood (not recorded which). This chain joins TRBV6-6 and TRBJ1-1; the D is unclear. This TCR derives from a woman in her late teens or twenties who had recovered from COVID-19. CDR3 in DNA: TGTGCCAGCTTCGTTCACGAGTCAAACACTGAAGCTTTCTTT. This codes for CASFVHESNTEAFF.